This TCR beta chain comes out of a study of T cells after posttransplantation cyclophosphamide. Study-level points and caveats: TRB overlap between skin or GI tissue T cells and blood was limited.

Cyclophosphamide on days +3 and +4 followed busulfan-fludarabine conditioning and a marrow graft. Generated by immunoSEQ multiplex PCR, the TCRdb table keeps only in-frame clones and is missing some. The data show fewer than 12,000 clones, around nine tenths seen once. A remark on this clone: What it binds is unknown.

The source is a male patient in his thirties who received an allogeneic stem cell transplant from a related donor, was CMV-positive, and had acute GVHD only. Among the T cells, some may be from the graft donor. The sequences come from CD4+ T cells sorted from PBMCs, collected after allogeneic stem cell transplant with posttransplant cyclophosphamide.

The CDR3 DNA is TGTGCCAGCAGCTTATTTCCGGACACTGAAGCTTTCTTT. Translation gives CASSLFPDTEAFF. V gene TRBV11-3 combines with J gene TRBJ1-1; no clear D gene. The CDR3 length is 13 residues. The V gene's germline CDR1 is SGHNT and CDR2 YENEEA. Trimming shortened V by 2 bases and J by 3 bases, and 7 bases separated the two germline ends.